The rows below give T cell receptor beta chains drawn from one sample of a study of cytomegalovirus exposure and HLA in healthy donors. Assay used: immunoSEQ multiplex PCR; TCRdb lists only in-frame clones, some missing. The sample yields under 250,000 clones, approximately 78% seen once. Sequenced material: PBMCs. The receptors shown here come from a male donor in good health and CMV-seronegative. CDR3s include the opening cysteine and the closing phenylalanine or tryptophan. Fields, in order: D gene, clone size, J gene, CDR3 length, V gene, CDR3 protein, CDR3 DNA. D genes are given only for firm matches. For some rows the clone size is stated as once, few or many, or as a class when expanded; others skip it.

. . TRBJ1-1 11 TRBV7-3 CASTGNTEAFF TGTGCCAGCACAGGGAACACTGAAGCTTTCTTT
. . TRBJ1-1 14 TRBV6-5 CASSLFRGNTEAFF TGTGCCAGCAGCCTATTCAGGGGGAACACTGAAGCTTTCTTT
. . TRBJ2-3 18 TRBV14 CASSPRRGFPIGTDTQYF TGTGCCAGCAGCCCCCGTAGAGGGTTCCCGATCGGCACAGATACGCAGTATTTT
TRBD1 . TRBJ2-3 16 TRBV11-2 CASSLGSQGGTDTQYF TGTGCCAGCAGCTTAGGCTCACAGGGGGGTACAGATACGCAGTATTTT
TRBD2 . TRBJ2-1 16 TRBV11-2 CASSLVGSGRWGEQFF TGTGCCAGCAGCTTAGTTGGTAGCGGGAGATGGGGGGAGCAGTTCTTC
TRBD2 . TRBJ2-1 16 TRBV5-1 CASSLLSGGAYNEQFF TGCGCCAGCAGCTTGTTGAGCGGGGGTGCCTACAATGAGCAGTTCTTC
TRBD1 . TRBJ1-5 18 TRBV7-9 CASSLSGFWDREGQPQHF TGTGCCAGCAGCTTATCAGGGTTTTGGGACAGGGAAGGACAGCCCCAGCATTTT
. . TRBJ1-1 13 TRBV18 CASSDHEGAEAFF TGTGCCAGCTCAGACCACGAGGGCGCTGAAGCTTTCTTT
TRBD2 . TRBJ2-7 15 TRBV18 CASSPGTSGPYEQYF TGTGCCAGCTCACCCGGGACTAGCGGGCCCTACGAGCAGTACTTC
. . TRBJ2-5 14 TRBV5-1 CASSLLTAQETQYF TGCGCCAGCAGCTTGTTAACAGCCCAAGAGACCCAGTACTTC
TRBD2 . TRBJ2-7 17 TRBV9 CASSPHSGLAGGNEQYF TGTGCCAGCAGCCCTCACTCCGGACTAGCGGGAGGCAACGAGCAGTACTTC
. . TRBJ2-1 15 TRBV28 CASSADSSSYNEQFF TGTGCCAGCAGCGCGGACAGCAGCTCCTACAATGAGCAGTTCTTC
. . TRBJ2-7 13 TRBV18 CASSQGLSYEQYF TGTGCCAGCTCACAGGGGCTCTCCTACGAGCAGTACTTC
. . TRBJ1-3 15 TRBV11-2 CASSPSGAGGNTIYF TGTGCCAGCAGCCCTTCAGGGGCTGGTGGAAACACCATATATTTT
. . TRBJ2-2 15 TRBV5-1 CASSLDGSIPGELFF TGCGCCAGCAGCTTGGACGGGAGTATCCCCGGGGAGCTGTTTTTT
. . TRBJ2-7 14 TRBV10-3 CAVPGAQGPYEQYF TGTGCCGTCCCTGGGGCCCAGGGTCCCTACGAGCAGTACTTC
TRBD1 . TRBJ2-1 15 TRBV10-1 CASSDGDHRGNEQFF TGCGCCAGCAGTGACGGGGACCACAGGGGTAATGAGCAGTTCTTC
. . TRBJ1-5 16 TRBV19 CASRPAGRNGNQPQHF TGTGCCAGTAGGCCGGCGGGCAGGAACGGCAATCAGCCCCAGCATTTT
TRBD1 . TRBJ1-5 14 TRBV2 CASSGQGSGQPQHF TGTGCCAGCAGTGGACAGGGATCAGGGCAGCCCCAGCATTTT
TRBD2 few TRBJ2-7 13 TRBV19 CATSLAGADEQYF TGTGCCACCAGCCTAGCGGGAGCCGACGAGCAGTACTTC
TRBD1 . TRBJ1-1 14 TRBV6-5 CASRPLTGGTEAFF TGTGCCAGCAGGCCCCTGACAGGGGGCACTGAAGCTTTCTTT
TRBD2 . TRBJ2-3 17 TRBV5-1 CASSPSLDPGGTDTQYF TGCGCCAGCAGCCCCTCTTTGGACCCGGGAGGGACAGATACGCAGTATTTT
TRBD1 once TRBJ1-3 15 TRBV10-1 CASRPDRNSGNTIYF TGCGCCAGCAGACCGGACAGGAACTCTGGAAACACCATATATTTT
TRBD2 . TRBJ2-7 15 TRBV9 CASSPLSGGGDEQYF TGTGCCAGCAGCCCTCTTAGCGGGGGGGGCGACGAGCAGTACTTC
. . TRBJ2-7 14 TRBV28 CASSLSKGRGLWYF TGTGCCAGCAGTTTATCAAAGGGGCGAGGTCTTTGGTACTTC
TRBD2 . TRBJ2-7 15 TRBV19 CASSPVAGVSYEQYF TGTGCCAGTAGTCCGGTAGCGGGAGTTTCCTACGAGCAGTACTTC
. . TRBJ2-7 14 TRBV5-1 CASSSDTLSYEQYF TGCGCCAGCAGCTCGGACACCCTCTCCTACGAGCAGTACTTC
. . TRBJ2-2 17 TRBV4-1 CASSLGASTANTGELFF TGCGCCAGCAGCTTAGGGGCCTCTACGGCGAACACCGGGGAGCTGTTTTTT
. . TRBJ2-1 16 TRBV15 CATSRDQAGNVNEQFF TGTGCCACCAGCAGAGATCAAGCAGGGAACGTGAATGAGCAGTTCTTC
TRBD2 few TRBJ2-2 14 TRBV19 CASSLAANTGELFF TGTGCCAGTTCACTAGCGGCAAACACCGGGGAGCTGTTTTTT
TRBD1 . TRBJ1-5 15 TRBV19 CASRRDRGQNQPQHF TGTGCCAGTAGACGGGACAGGGGGCAAAATCAGCCCCAGCATTTT
TRBD2 . TRBJ2-3 16 TRBV7-9 CAAESLSGRAADTQYF TGTGCCGCAGAAAGCCTTAGCGGGAGGGCGGCAGATACGCAGTATTTT
TRBD1 . TRBJ1-1 15 TRBV6-6 CASSDGQGRTTEAFF TGTGCCAGCAGTGACGGACAGGGGAGGACCACTGAAGCTTTCTTT
. . TRBJ2-1 14 TRBV6-5 CASSYPGTSNEQFF TGTGCCAGCAGTTACCCAGGGACTTCCAATGAGCAGTTCTTC
. . TRBJ1-1 16 TRBV7-9 CSSSLAFGELNTEAFF TGTTCCAGCAGCTTAGCGTTCGGAGAACTTAACACTGAAGCTTTCTTT
. . TRBJ1-6 14 TRBV9 CASRGRGDNSPLHF TGTGCCAGCAGGGGGCGTGGGGATAATTCACCCCTCCACTTT
TRBD1 few TRBJ1-1 14 TRBV5-1 CASSTQGAGTEAFF TGCGCCAGCAGCACCCAGGGGGCGGGAACTGAAGCTTTCTTT
. . TRBJ1-1 15 TRBV6-5 CASSSSGHLNTEAFF .
. few TRBJ1-2 13 TRBV5-1 CASSLGRIGGYTF TGCGCCAGCAGTCTGGGGCGTATCGGTGGCTACACCTTC
. . TRBJ2-5 11 TRBV18 CASSPSETQYF TGTGCCAGCTCACCGTCGGAGACCCAGTACTTC
. once TRBJ2-7 14 TRBV19 CASSGWEQNYEQYF TGTGCCAGTAGTGGGTGGGAGCAGAATTACGAGCAGTACTTC
TRBD2 few TRBJ2-2 17 TRBV7-6 CASSLGAGGPGTGELFF TGTGCCAGCAGCTTAGGTGCGGGAGGGCCCGGCACCGGGGAGCTGTTTTTT
. few TRBJ1-2 15 TRBV9 CASSAAQEPNYGYTF TGTGCCAGCAGCGCTGCACAGGAGCCTAACTATGGCTACACCTTC
. . TRBJ1-1 15 TRBV29-1 CSVEDGGASNTEAFF TGCAGCGTTGAAGACGGGGGGGCCAGCAACACTGAAGCTTTCTTT
TRBD1 few TRBJ1-5 17 TRBV19 CASSSRDRGVSNQPQHF TGTGCCAGTAGCAGCAGGGACAGGGGAGTGAGCAATCAGCCCCAGCATTTT
. . TRBJ2-5 10 TRBV2 CASSEARQYF TGTGCCAGCAGTGAAGCGCGCCAGTACTTC
. . TRBJ1-1 12 TRBV5-1 CASSVQGYEAFF TGCGCCAGCAGCGTACAGGGATACGAAGCTTTCTTT
. . TRBJ1-2 15 TRBV5-4 CASSSMEKGGYGYTF TGTGCCAGCAGCTCCATGGAGAAAGGGGGTTATGGCTACACCTTC
TRBD1 . TRBJ2-2 17 TRBV2 CASTTDRGSDGTGELFF TGTGCCAGCACCACGGACAGGGGTTCGGACGGAACCGGGGAGCTGTTTTTT
TRBD1 . TRBJ1-5 16 TRBV19 CASSGHGTGDNQPQHF TGTGCCAGTAGTGGCCACGGGACAGGAGACAATCAGCCCCAGCATTTT
TRBD1 . TRBJ2-1 19 TRBV27 CASSSGQAGTHYLYNEQFF TGTGCCAGCAGTTCCGGACAGGCTGGGACCCACTACCTTTACAATGAGCAGTTCTTC
TRBD1 few TRBJ1-2 15 TRBV18 CASSTDRGRNYGYTF TGTGCCAGCTCAACCGACAGGGGTAGGAACTATGGCTACACCTTC
TRBD2 . TRBJ2-7 16 TRBV7-6 CASSLTSGGTFYEQYF TGTGCCAGCAGCTTGACTAGCGGGGGAACCTTCTACGAGCAGTACTTC
. . TRBJ1-3 13 TRBV30 CAWYRFSGNTIYF TGTGCCTGGTACAGGTTCTCTGGAAACACCATATATTTT
TRBD1 . TRBJ1-1 16 TRBV7-9 CSSSLLTGGWDTEAFF TGTTCCAGCAGCTTGTTAACAGGGGGCTGGGACACTGAAGCTTTCTTT
TRBD2 . TRBJ2-2 16 TRBV11-3 CASSPRLAGGTGELFF TGTGCCAGCAGCCCTAGACTAGCGGGAGGAACCGGGGAGCTGTTTTTT
TRBD2 . TRBJ2-7 19 TRBV27 CASRPFLAGGPRSSYEQYF TGTGCCAGCCGCCCTTTCTTAGCGGGAGGACCGAGGAGCTCCTACGAGCAGTACTTC